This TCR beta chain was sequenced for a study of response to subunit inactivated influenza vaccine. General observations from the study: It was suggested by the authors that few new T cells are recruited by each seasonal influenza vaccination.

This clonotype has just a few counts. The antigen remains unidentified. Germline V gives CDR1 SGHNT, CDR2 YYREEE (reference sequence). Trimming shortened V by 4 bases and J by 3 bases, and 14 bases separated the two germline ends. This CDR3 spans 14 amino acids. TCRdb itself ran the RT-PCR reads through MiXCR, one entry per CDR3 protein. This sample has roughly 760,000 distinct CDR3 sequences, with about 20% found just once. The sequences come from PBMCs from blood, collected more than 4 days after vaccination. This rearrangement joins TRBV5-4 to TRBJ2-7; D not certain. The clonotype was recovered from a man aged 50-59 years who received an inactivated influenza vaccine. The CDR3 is CASSIDLGSYEQYF. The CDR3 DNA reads TGTGCCAGCAGCATCGACCTGGGCAGCTACGAGCAGTACTTC.